The 3 T cell receptor beta chains in this list originate from one sample, sequenced in a study of blood T cell repertoires in COVID-19. The repertoire was sequenced with immunoSEQ multiplex PCR; TCRdb's copy has only in-frame clones and lacks some. The sample yields approximately 230,000 clones, 84% seen once. Sequenced material: peripheral blood. The receptors originated from a young man with active or convalescent COVID-19.

This sequence joins TRBV9 and TRBJ1-2; 8 bases map to TRBD1. In germline, CDR1 is SGDLS, CDR2 YYNGEE. CDR3 length: 14 amino acids. The V segment lost 3 bases and the J segment 3 bases; nucleotides outside the gene matches: 4. For the CDR3, the DNA is TGTGCCAGCAGCGCCTCGGGACAGGACTATGGCTACACCTTC. Amino acid sequence: CASSASGQDYGYTF.

CDR3 sequence (DNA): TGTGCCAGCAGTGCTGGGGACAGGGGGCCCTTCGAGCAGTACTTC. It codes for CASSAGDRGPFEQYF. The chain carries TRBV28 and TRBJ2-7; 12 bases line up with TRBD1. Germline CDR1 reads MDHEN; CDR2 reads SYDVKM. This CDR3 region has 15 residues. J was trimmed by 6 bases and V by 5 bases; bases with no gene match: 8.

V and J are TRBV7-2 and TRBJ1-5; perhaps TRBD1 as D (6 bases). V was clipped by 0 bases and J by 11 bases, with 11 bases between them. CDR1 is SGHTA, CDR2 FQGNSA, per germline. This CDR3 is built from 13 residues. CDR3 DNA sequence: TGTGCCAGCAGCTTAGCACAGGGAAGGGCCCAGCATTTT. Its protein product is CASSLAQGRAQHF.